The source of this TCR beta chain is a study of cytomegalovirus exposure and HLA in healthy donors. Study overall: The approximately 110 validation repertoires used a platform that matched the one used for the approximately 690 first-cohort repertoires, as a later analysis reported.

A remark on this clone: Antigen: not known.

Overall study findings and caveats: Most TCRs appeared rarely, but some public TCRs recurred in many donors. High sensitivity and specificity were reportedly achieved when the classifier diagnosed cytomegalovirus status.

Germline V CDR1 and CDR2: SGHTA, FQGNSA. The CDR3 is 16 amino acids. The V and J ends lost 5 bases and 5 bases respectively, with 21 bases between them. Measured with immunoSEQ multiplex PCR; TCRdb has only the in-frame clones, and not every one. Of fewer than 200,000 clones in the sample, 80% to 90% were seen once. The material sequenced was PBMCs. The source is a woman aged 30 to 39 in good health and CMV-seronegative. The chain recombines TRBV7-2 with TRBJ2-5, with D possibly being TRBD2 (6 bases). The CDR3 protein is CASSRIFGAGMETQYF. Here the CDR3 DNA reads TGTGCCAGCAGCCGCATCTTCGGGGCGGGAATGGAGACCCAGTACTTC.